The rows below give T cell receptor beta chains drawn from one sample of a study of blood T cell repertoires in COVID-19. TCRdb's table, derived via immunoSEQ multiplex PCR, lists solely in-frame clones and lacks some. The sample comprises 35,000 to 50,000 clones, 85% to 90% of which are singletons, and roughly 4% rests with the top ten. The sample consisted of peripheral blood. Receptors were obtained from a man in his fifties or sixties with acute or convalescent COVID-19. The CDR3 runs from the conserved cysteine through the conserved F or W. A D gene is named only where the DNA matches it firmly. Rows give clone size only sometimes, using once, few, many, or a class for an expanded clone.

v_gene: TRBV25-1; j_gene: TRBJ2-4; abundance: NA; d_gene: NA; CDR3nt: TGTGCCAGCAGTGAATATGGAACAGAAGCCAAAAACATTCAGTACTTC; CDR3aa: CASSEYGTEAKNIQYF
v_gene: TRBV30; j_gene: TRBJ1-1; abundance: once; d_gene: NA; CDR3nt: TGTGCCTGGAGGGAGGGAACTGAAGCTTTCTTT; CDR3aa: CAWREGTEAFF
v_gene: TRBV7-8; j_gene: TRBJ1-2; abundance: NA; d_gene: NA; CDR3nt: TGTGCCAGCAGCTTAGGGACAGCTTATGGCTACACCTTC; CDR3aa: CASSLGTAYGYTF
v_gene: TRBV29-1; j_gene: TRBJ2-6; abundance: NA; d_gene: NA; CDR3nt: TGCAGCGGGATAGCGGCTGGGGCCAACGTCCTGACTTTC; CDR3aa: CSGIAAGANVLTF
v_gene: TRBV11-3; j_gene: TRBJ2-2; abundance: NA; d_gene: NA; CDR3nt: TGTGCCAGCAGCTTAGAGGGACAGAACACCGGGGAGCTGTTTTTT; CDR3aa: CASSLEGQNTGELFF
v_gene: TRBV3-1/TRBV3-2; j_gene: TRBJ1-6; abundance: NA; d_gene: TRBD1; CDR3nt: TGTGCCAGCAGCCCACGGACAGGGGGCGGTTCACCCCTCCACTTT; CDR3aa: CASSPRTGGGSPLHF
v_gene: TRBV10-3; j_gene: TRBJ2-5; abundance: few; d_gene: NA; CDR3nt: TGTGCCAGCTCCGGGACTCAAGAGACCCAGTACTTC; CDR3aa: CASSGTQETQYF
v_gene: TRBV4-1; j_gene: TRBJ2-4; abundance: NA; d_gene: NA; CDR3nt: TGCGCCAGCAGCCAACCGACAGGTACCCTAGCCAAAAACATTCAGTACTTC; CDR3aa: CASSQPTGTLAKNIQYF
v_gene: TRBV30; j_gene: TRBJ2-7; abundance: NA; d_gene: TRBD2; CDR3nt: TGTGCCGGGCGGTTAGCGGGACTTTCCTACGAGCAGTACTTC; CDR3aa: CAGRLAGLSYEQYF
v_gene: TRBV5-1; j_gene: TRBJ1-3; abundance: once; d_gene: NA; CDR3nt: TGCGCCAGCAGCCTTGGGGCAGGCTCTGGAAACACCATATATTTT; CDR3aa: CASSLGAGSGNTIYF
v_gene: TRBV7-9; j_gene: TRBJ1-2; abundance: few; d_gene: NA; CDR3nt: TGTGCCAGCAGCTCACATCAGGGCTACACCTTC; CDR3aa: CASSSHQGYTF
v_gene: TRBV5-5; j_gene: TRBJ1-1; abundance: NA; d_gene: NA; CDR3nt: TGTGCCAGCAGCTTTTGGTTTTCAGGGACTGAAGCTTTCTTT; CDR3aa: CASSFWFSGTEAFF
v_gene: TRBV10-3; j_gene: TRBJ1-2; abundance: once; d_gene: NA; CDR3nt: TGTGCCATCAGTGAGACAGACGGTGCGCTTGGCTACACCTTC; CDR3aa: CAISETDGALGYTF
v_gene: TRBV29-1; j_gene: TRBJ2-5; abundance: NA; d_gene: TRBD2; CDR3nt: TGCAGCGCCCAGCGGGAAAGCGGAAAGACCCAGTACTTC; CDR3aa: CSAQRESGKTQYF
v_gene: TRBV5-4; j_gene: TRBJ2-5; abundance: NA; d_gene: NA; CDR3nt: TGTGCCAGCAGCGGAACAGGTCCTGCGGAGACCCAGTACTTC; CDR3aa: CASSGTGPAETQYF
v_gene: TRBV19; j_gene: TRBJ1-2; abundance: NA; d_gene: TRBD1; CDR3nt: TGTGCCAGTAGTCCCGAGACAGGGAGCGGCTACACCTTC; CDR3aa: CASSPETGSGYTF
v_gene: TRBV30; j_gene: TRBJ2-2; abundance: NA; d_gene: TRBD1; CDR3nt: TGTGCCTGGTCACAGGGGGCGCAAGACACCGGGGAGCTGTTTTTT; CDR3aa: CAWSQGAQDTGELFF
v_gene: TRBV5-1; j_gene: TRBJ2-2; abundance: NA; d_gene: TRBD2; CDR3nt: TGCGCCAGCAGCGGTCTAGCGGCGGGGGGGGAGCTGTTTTTT; CDR3aa: CASSGLAAGGELFF
v_gene: TRBV3-1/TRBV3-2; j_gene: TRBJ1-1; abundance: NA; d_gene: NA; CDR3nt: TGTGCCAGCAGCCAAGCCCAGGGGTCAAACACTGAAGCTTTCTTT; CDR3aa: CASSQAQGSNTEAFF
v_gene: TRBV2; j_gene: TRBJ2-7; abundance: once; d_gene: TRBD2; CDR3nt: TGTGCCAGCAGTCGTAGCGGGGCGACCTACGAGCAGTACTTC; CDR3aa: CASSRSGATYEQYF
v_gene: TRBV18; j_gene: TRBJ2-1; abundance: NA; d_gene: NA; CDR3nt: TGTGCCAGCTCACCACGGGGCCAAAACAATGAGCAGTTCTTC; CDR3aa: CASSPRGQNNEQFF
v_gene: TRBV5-6; j_gene: TRBJ1-5; abundance: few; d_gene: NA; CDR3nt: TGTGCCAGCAGCTTGCAGTCAGGGAATCAGCCCCAGCATTTT; CDR3aa: CASSLQSGNQPQHF
v_gene: TRBV11-2; j_gene: TRBJ2-7; abundance: NA; d_gene: TRBD2; CDR3nt: TGTGCCAGCAGCTTAGGACTAGCGGGATTTCTCGAGCAGTACTTC; CDR3aa: CASSLGLAGFLEQYF
v_gene: TRBV29-1; j_gene: TRBJ2-3; abundance: NA; d_gene: NA; CDR3nt: TGCAGCGCCCTGACTAGAAACACAGATACGCAGTATTTT; CDR3aa: CSALTRNTDTQYF
v_gene: TRBV5-6; j_gene: TRBJ2-7; abundance: NA; d_gene: NA; CDR3nt: TGTGCCAGCAGCTCCGAGCCTATACTAGGCGGGGAGCAGTACTTC; CDR3aa: CASSSEPILGGEQYF
v_gene: TRBV28; j_gene: TRBJ2-7; abundance: NA; d_gene: NA; CDR3nt: TGTGCCAGCAGTTTATCTGGGGGCCCCTACCAGCAGTACTTC; CDR3aa: CASSLSGGPYQQYF
v_gene: TRBV28; j_gene: TRBJ1-1; abundance: once; d_gene: NA; CDR3nt: TGTGCCAGCAGTCCCACGCCGGGACAGAACACTGAAGCTTTCTTT; CDR3aa: CASSPTPGQNTEAFF
v_gene: TRBV12-3/TRBV12-4; j_gene: TRBJ2-2; abundance: NA; d_gene: NA; CDR3nt: TGTGCCACAGGGGAAGCGTTGACCGGGGAGCTGTTTTTT; CDR3aa: CATGEALTGELFF
v_gene: TRBV5-6; j_gene: TRBJ1-3; abundance: NA; d_gene: TRBD1; CDR3nt: TGTGCCAGCAGCTTGTTCGAGGGGGCTCTTGGAAACACCATATATTTT; CDR3aa: CASSLFEGALGNTIYF
v_gene: TRBV5-1; j_gene: TRBJ1-2; abundance: NA; d_gene: NA; CDR3nt: TGCGCCAGCACTCAGAACCCAGGGGCCCGCGGCTACACCTTC; CDR3aa: CASTQNPGARGYTF
v_gene: TRBV5-1; j_gene: TRBJ2-1; abundance: NA; d_gene: NA; CDR3nt: TGCGCCAGCACGCCGACTGGCGGGACTTACAATGAGCAGTTCTTC; CDR3aa: CASTPTGGTYNEQFF
v_gene: TRBV6-2/TRBV6-3; j_gene: TRBJ2-5; abundance: NA; d_gene: NA; CDR3nt: TGTGCCAGCAGTTCCGCGGGACTCGCACTTGGAGAGACCCAGTACTTC; CDR3aa: CASSSAGLALGETQYF
v_gene: TRBV7-8; j_gene: TRBJ1-2; abundance: NA; d_gene: TRBD1; CDR3nt: TGTGCCAGCAGCTTAAGGGACAGGGGCCATGGCTACACCTTC; CDR3aa: CASSLRDRGHGYTF
v_gene: TRBV12-3/TRBV12-4; j_gene: TRBJ1-5; abundance: NA; d_gene: NA; CDR3nt: TGTGCCAGCAGTTTCAGGGAAAAGCCCCAGCATTTT; CDR3aa: CASSFREKPQHF
v_gene: TRBV14; j_gene: TRBJ2-1; abundance: NA; d_gene: NA; CDR3nt: TGTGCCAGCAGCCCATATCCGGGTAGCTCCTACAATGAGCAGTTCTTC; CDR3aa: CASSPYPGSSYNEQFF
v_gene: TRBV5-1; j_gene: TRBJ2-1; abundance: NA; d_gene: NA; CDR3nt: TGCGCCAGCGGGGATAGCGCCTACAATGAGCAGTTCTTC; CDR3aa: CASGDSAYNEQFF
v_gene: TRBV2; j_gene: TRBJ2-7; abundance: NA; d_gene: NA; CDR3nt: TGTGCCAGCCGCCGGGACATGTCCTACGAGCAGTACTTC; CDR3aa: CASRRDMSYEQYF
v_gene: TRBV23-1; j_gene: TRBJ2-7; abundance: NA; d_gene: TRBD1; CDR3nt: TGCGCCAGCAGTCAATCGGGACAGGGGGCTTCCTACGAGCAGTACTTC; CDR3aa: CASSQSGQGASYEQYF
v_gene: TRBV20-1; j_gene: TRBJ2-3; abundance: few; d_gene: TRBD2; CDR3nt: TGCAGTGCCGCGGGGGCAGATACGCAGTATTTT; CDR3aa: CSAAGADTQYF
v_gene: TRBV30; j_gene: TRBJ2-7; abundance: once; d_gene: TRBD1; CDR3nt: TGTGCCTGGAGTATCCGTTCCCCAGGATGGGACAGGGTACACGAGCAGTACTTC; CDR3aa: CAWSIRSPGWDRVHEQYF
v_gene: TRBV15; j_gene: TRBJ1-1; abundance: once; d_gene: NA; CDR3nt: TGTGCCACCAGCAGAGATCTAAACACTGAAGCTTTCTTT; CDR3aa: CATSRDLNTEAFF
v_gene: TRBV30; j_gene: TRBJ1-2; abundance: NA; d_gene: TRBD1; CDR3nt: TGTGCCTGGAGTTCGACAGGGCTGGGGTATGGCTACACCTTC; CDR3aa: CAWSSTGLGYGYTF
v_gene: TRBV7-3; j_gene: TRBJ2-5; abundance: NA; d_gene: TRBD1; CDR3nt: TGTGCCAGCAGCACAACAGGGGTAGAGACCCAGTACTTC; CDR3aa: CASSTTGVETQYF
v_gene: TRBV6-5; j_gene: TRBJ1-1; abundance: few; d_gene: TRBD1; CDR3nt: TGTGCCAGCAGCACGGGACAGCTTCCCACTGAAGCTTTCTTT; CDR3aa: CASSTGQLPTEAFF
v_gene: TRBV5-1; j_gene: TRBJ1-1; abundance: NA; d_gene: NA; CDR3nt: TGCGCCAGCAGCCCCCCGTCGTCAGGGTCTGAAGCTTTCTTT; CDR3aa: CASSPPSSGSEAFF
v_gene: TRBV12-3/TRBV12-4; j_gene: TRBJ2-5; abundance: NA; d_gene: NA; CDR3nt: TGTGCCACAGGGGCAGCCAGACAAGAGACCCAGTACTTC; CDR3aa: CATGAARQETQYF
v_gene: TRBV30; j_gene: TRBJ2-5; abundance: once; d_gene: NA; CDR3nt: TGTGCCTGGACCCCCCTCGGGGGAGGAGAGACCCAGTACTTC; CDR3aa: CAWTPLGGGETQYF
v_gene: TRBV7-2; j_gene: TRBJ1-2; abundance: NA; d_gene: NA; CDR3nt: TGTGCCAGCAGCTTAGACGGAGGGGACTATGGCTACACCTTC; CDR3aa: CASSLDGGDYGYTF
v_gene: TRBV2; j_gene: TRBJ1-1; abundance: NA; d_gene: TRBD1; CDR3nt: TGTGCCAGCAACAGGGGGTATAAGGCTTTCTTT; CDR3aa: CASNRGYKAFF
v_gene: TRBV11-2; j_gene: TRBJ2-2; abundance: NA; d_gene: NA; CDR3nt: TGTGCCAGCAGCTTAGACAGGGGTCAGAACACCGGGGAGCTGTTTTTT; CDR3aa: CASSLDRGQNTGELFF
v_gene: TRBV28; j_gene: TRBJ1-2; abundance: few; d_gene: NA; CDR3nt: TGTGCCAGCAGTTACTCGGACAGCCTTAGGGGCTACACCTTC; CDR3aa: CASSYSDSLRGYTF
v_gene: TRBV9; j_gene: TRBJ2-3; abundance: NA; d_gene: TRBD1; CDR3nt: TGTGCCAGCAGCACCCGGGACAGGCCCGCAGATACGCAGTATTTT; CDR3aa: CASSTRDRPADTQYF
v_gene: TRBV7-2; j_gene: TRBJ2-5; abundance: NA; d_gene: TRBD2; CDR3nt: TGTGCCAGCAGCTTAGCGAGAACTAGCGGGGGGGGAGAGACCCAGTACTTC; CDR3aa: CASSLARTSGGGETQYF